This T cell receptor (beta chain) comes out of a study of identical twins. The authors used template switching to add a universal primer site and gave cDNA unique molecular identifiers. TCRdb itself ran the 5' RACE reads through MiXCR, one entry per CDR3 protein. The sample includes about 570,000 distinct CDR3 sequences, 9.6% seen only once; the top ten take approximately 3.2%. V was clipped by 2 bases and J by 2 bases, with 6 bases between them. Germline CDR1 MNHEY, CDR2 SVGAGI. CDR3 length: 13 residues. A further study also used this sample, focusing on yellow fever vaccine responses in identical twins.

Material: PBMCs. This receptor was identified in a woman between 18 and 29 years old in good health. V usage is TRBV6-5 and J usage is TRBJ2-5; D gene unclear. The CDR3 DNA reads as TGTGCCAGCAGTTACATTCGGCAAGAGACCCAGTACTTC. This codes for CASSYIRQETQYF.